This record looks at one T cell receptor beta chain sequence and its context. Its specificity is unknown. This record belongs to a study of OX40 agonist ivuxolimab in advanced cancers. Broader study findings: What antigens the expanded peripheral T cells recognized was never established.

V was cut by 5 bases and J by 5 bases, with 16 bases left in between. From germline, CDR1 is MRHNA and CDR2 SNTAGT. CDR3 length: 15 amino acids. Clones were sequenced by immunoSEQ multiplex PCR, and TCRdb holds only the in-frame ones, with some missing. The table includes over 70,000 clones, around 82% detected once. This clonotype originated in an adult with an advanced solid tumor such as melanoma, head and neck, liver or kidney cancer. This chain connects TRBV6-4 to TRBJ2-1; the D gene is possibly TRBD2 (5 bases). The input for sequencing was CD4+ or CD8+ T cells sorted from blood, taken in a trial of the OX40 agonist ivuxolimab. CDR3 coding DNA: TGTGCCAGCAGTACTAGTACCGCTTTCGACAATGAGCAGTTCTTC. The encoded protein is CASSTSTAFDNEQFF.